The 10 T cell receptor beta chains below come from one sample, sequenced in a study of shared clonotypes between healthy human individuals. The naive CD8 population came from CD45RO-negative cells selected for CCR7, without terminally differentiated effector memory CD45RA+ cells. The repertoire was sequenced with immunoSEQ multiplex PCR; TCRdb's copy has only in-frame clones and lacks some. The sample has around 1.9 million clones, 90% to 95% seen once. Sequenced sample: naive CD8+ T cells from PBMCs. The receptors were sampled from a man in his late teens or twenties in good health. Some clones in this sample may be carry-over from other donors' samples.

As to this clone: The sample has other DNA sequences that encode this CDR3 too. V gene TRBV7-2 combines with J gene TRBJ2-7, with D unclear. The V gene's germline CDR1 is SGHTA and CDR2 FQGNSA. CDR3 length: 14 amino acids. V lost 5 bases, J lost 1 base, and 12 bases lay in between. CDR3 sequence (DNA): TGTGCCAGCAGCCTCGGACGGTCATCCTACGAGCAGTACTTC. As protein: CASSLGRSSYEQYF. Based on the CDR3 plus reference TRBV7-2 and TRBJ2-7, the full variable domain is GAGVSQSPSNKVTEKGKDVELRCDPISGHTALYWYRQSLGQGLEFLIYFQGNSAPDKSGLPSDRFSAERTGGSVSTLTIQRTQQEDSAVYLCASSLGRSSYEQYFGPGTRLTVT.

In its sample, this clone was seen once. This chain uses TRBV10-3 with TRBJ2-1; 8 positions agree with TRBD1. With V trimmed by 11 bases and J by 4 bases, 7 bases remained unmatched. The CDR3 runs 13 residues. Germline V CDR1 and CDR2: ENHRY, SYGVKD. The CDR3 here is CASWTGLYNEQFF. CDR3 bases: TGTGCCTCATGGACAGGGCTGTACAATGAGCAGTTCTTC.

The V gene is TRBV2, the J gene TRBJ1-3; D is unresolved. The V gene lost 2 bases and the J gene lost 4 bases, with 21 bases spanning the gap. CDR1 and CDR2 (germline): SNHLY, FYNNEI. The CDR3 spans 18 residues. DNA for the CDR3: TGTGCCAGCAGTGAATCTAGGGTTGGGGAAGGTGCGGGAAACACCATATATTTT. Amino acids: CASSESRVGEGAGNTIYF.

The gene calls are TRBV5-1 and TRBJ2-1; 14 positions agree with TRBD2. Germline V gene sequence: CDR1 SGHRS, CDR2 YFSETQ. The CDR3 is 15 amino acids. V lost 7 bases and J lost 10; bases outside the gene matches: 10. CDR3 sequence reads: CASGLGTSGSDEQFF. DNA for the CDR3: TGCGCCAGCGGCCTAGGGACTAGCGGGAGTGACGAGCAGTTCTTC.

The CDR3 sequence is CASIPTGSGYNEQFF. The CDR3 bases are TGTGCCAGTATACCCACAGGGTCGGGCTACAATGAGCAGTTCTTC. This chain joins TRBV19 and TRBJ2-1; tentatively, D is TRBD1 (6 bases). The CDR3 runs to 15 residues. Trimming removed 7 bases at V and 3 bases at J, with 16 bases between. Germline lookup yields CDR1 LNHDA and CDR2 SQIVND (reference sequence).

CDR3 nucleotide sequence: TGTGCCAGCAGTTACGCTAACAGAGGCGAGCAGTACTTC. This encodes CASSYANRGEQYF. This chain connects TRBV6-5 to TRBJ2-7; D ambiguous. Per the germline V gene, CDR1 is MNHEY and CDR2 is SVGAGI. V was clipped by 2 bases and J by 6 bases, with 11 bases between them. This CDR3 comprises 13 residues.

The V gene is TRBV11-1, the J gene TRBJ2-7; D may match TRBD1 or TRBD2 (6 bases each). V was trimmed by 5 bases and J by 7 bases, leaving 24 bases between them. Germline loops: CDR1 SGHAT, CDR2 FQDESV (reference sequence). The CDR3 spans 16 residues. The CDR3 loop reads CASSLGGTSLLREQYF. The DNA for the CDR3 is TGTGCCAGCAGCCTGGGCGGGACAAGTCTCCTAAGGGAGCAGTACTTC. Variable domain in full (rest from reference TRBV11-1 and TRBJ2-7): EAEVAQSPRYKITEKSQAVAFWCDPISGHATLYWYRQILGQGPELLVQFQDESVVDDSQLPKDRFSAERLKGVDSTLKIQPAELGDSAMYLCASSLGGTSLLREQYFGPGTRLTVT.

The gene calls are TRBV27 and TRBJ2-2; 7 bases are a match to TRBD2. The V gene end was trimmed by 6 bases and the J gene end by 7 bases; junction bases not matched to a gene: 5. Germline lookup yields CDR1 MNHEY and CDR2 SMNVEV (reference sequence). This CDR3 comprises 13 residues. In nucleotides, the CDR3 is TGTGCCAGCAGGAAAGGGGAGGGCGGGGAGCTGTTTTTT. This codes for CASRKGEGGELFF.

The gene calls are TRBV19 and TRBJ2-3; D is possibly TRBD2 (6 bases). This CDR3 region has 16 residues. V lost 2 bases and J lost 2, with 14 bases in between. The V gene's germline CDR1 is LNHDA and CDR2 SQIVND (reference sequence). The DNA for the CDR3 is TGTGCCAGTAGTATAATTAGCGGAGGGCCCACAGATACGCAGTATTTT. Encoded protein: CASSIISGGPTDTQYF.

This chain connects TRBV5-1 to TRBJ2-1; no reliable D call. Germline V CDR1 and CDR2: SGHRS, YFSETQ. V lost 4 bases to trimming and J lost 3 bases, with 17 bases between them. The CDR3 has 16 amino acids. The CDR3 nucleotides are TGCGCCAGCAGCCAACCCAGTAACGAGCTCTACAATGAGCAGTTCTTC. Translated: CASSQPSNELYNEQFF.